The TCR beta chain under discussion was sequenced for a study of PD-1 blockade in classical Hodgkin lymphoma (TCRdb year 2020). Study-level background: Nivolumab dosing was 3 mg/kg intravenously every 2 weeks, continuing until either disease progression or unacceptable toxicity. The study used CyTOF and TCR beta sequencing to define a peripheral blood immune signature of response to PD-1 blockade in classical Hodgkin lymphoma.

This clone showed up just a few times. Its antigen remains unidentified. Per-nucleotide qualities are absent, and no much larger clonotype sits a single base away. Overall results and qualifications from the work: The study was limited to a single clinical trial cohort, and causes of repertoire differences, possibly disease activity or prior therapy, remained undefined. A significant rise by C4D1 was seen in CD4+ but not CD8+ TCR diversity (p=0.0027 vs p=0.16), with the rise being most apparent in complete responders (p=0.02). Lower diversity was seen in patients whose nivolumab began less than 1 year after ASCT, and these patients were left out of later analyses so that immune reconstitution would not confound the results. Baseline diversity similar to that of newly diagnosed patients was observed in trial patients achieving complete response, whereas significantly lower diversity was observed in partial responders and progressors. Baseline TCR diversity was reported to be lower in newly diagnosed patients than in healthy donors and to be lower still in relapsed/refractory patients.

In the paper's terms, the time point label means: cycle 2 day 1 (C2D1) of nivolumab. All trial patients had relapsed after autologous stem cell transplantation, with cohorts A, B and C differing in prior brentuximab vedotin exposure. The trial cohort was composed of roughly 60 patients with relapsed/refractory classical Hodgkin lymphoma, for whom complete response, partial response or progressive disease was recorded as best overall response. Trial patients were treated with single-agent nivolumab in the multi-cohort phase II CheckMate 205 trial. Best overall response was determined by an independent review committee according to the 2007 International Working Group response criteria. PBMCs from the trial were collected at three points: immediately before nivolumab initiation (C1D1), and during therapy at cycle 2 day 1 and cycle 4 day 1. Peripheral blood was collected in 8 mL Vacutainer Cell Preparation Tubes, from which PBMCs were isolated by centrifugation and then cryopreserved.

Including the terminal cysteine and phenylalanine, the CDR3 comprises 15 residues. Only the CDR3 part of the read is kept: 45 bases, read in frame from the first base. From the germline V gene, CDR1 is MDHEN and CDR2 is SYDVKM. V and J lose 2 bases and 6 bases, and a span of 16 bases separates them. The Qiagen DNeasy kit was used to extract genomic DNA from unsorted PBMCs and from the negatively selected CD4+ and CD8+ fractions. TCR beta CDR3 regions were amplified by immunoSEQ multiplex PCR using primers annealing to V and J segments. A synthetic immune receptor repertoire was used to minimize amplification bias, and any remaining bias was removed computationally after sequencing. Per the original workflow: Repertoire diversity was quantified as the Shannon entropy index using custom Python scripts. Unsorted, CD4+ and CD8+ repertoires were analyzed separately, except for combined analyses in which CD4+ and CD8+ sequences were merged in silico. A clone counted as expanded when the clone's frequency after treatment rose at least 2-fold relative to C1D1, and clones undetected at baseline were given a pseudocount of 0.5. Clones with 0 or 1 copy at C1D1 were defined as singleton clones, while clones with 2 or more copies were defined as non-singleton clones. Clones expanded in unsorted samples were labelled as CD4+, CD8+ or unknown by matching protein sequences in sorted samples from the same patient. Wilcoxon tests on paired samples were used to test changes in diversity from C1D1 to C4D1. Held by TCRdb, this immuneACCESS table contains in-frame sequences only and omits some clones. Under half of the omission traces to an unresolved V gene where checked; the cause of the rest is unknown. Clone size and the V and J calls come from that table; the DNA yielded D and trimming. The sample table contains 30,000 to 45,000 clones; only one count was recorded for roughly three quarters of them. About 14% of the sample rests with the top ten.

This sequence originates from a human donor with classical Hodgkin lymphoma. The source material was peripheral blood mononuclear cells (PBMCs), sampled before the second cycle of nivolumab. The chain joins TRBV28 to TRBJ2-5, with a tentative D gene TRBD2 over 6 matching bases. The sequence in DNA is TGTGCCAGCAGTTTACCCCGGACTACTAGCCAGACCCAGTACTTC. Protein translation: CASSLPRTTSQTQYF. Where the CDR3 stops, the reference TRBV28 and TRBJ2-5 genes take over; the full variable domain is DVKVTQSSRYLVKRTGEKVFLECVQDMDHENMFWYRQDPGLGLRLIYFSYDVKMKEKGDIPEGYSVSREKKERFSLILESASTNQTSMYLCASSLPRTTSQTQYFGPGTRLLVL.